Below, 14 T cell receptor beta chains from the same sample are listed, as sequenced in a study of blood T cell repertoires in COVID-19. Produced via immunoSEQ multiplex PCR; TCRdb's table is partial and in-frame only. The table has roughly 200,000 clones, roughly 83% seen once. Sequencing was done on a sample of peripheral blood. The receptors come from a woman aged 40 to 50 with COVID-19, enrolled during active disease.

The chain carries TRBV11-1 and TRBJ2-3, with 7 bases identical to TRBD2. The length of the CDR3 is 15 residues. The V gene's germline CDR1 is SGHAT and CDR2 FQDESV (reference sequence). J was trimmed by 5 bases and V by 5 bases; bases with no gene match: 10. Here the CDR3 reads CASSATKIAGDTQYF. CDR3 coding DNA: TGTGCCAGCAGCGCTACCAAAATAGCGGGAGATACGCAGTATTTT. Supplemented by reference TRBV11-1 and TRBJ2-3, the full variable domain reads EAEVAQSPRYKITEKSQAVAFWCDPISGHATLYWYRQILGQGPELLVQFQDESVVDDSQLPKDRFSAERLKGVDSTLKIQPAELGDSAMYLCASSATKIAGDTQYFGPGTRLTVL.

The V call is TRBV19, the J call TRBJ2-1; the D gene is possibly TRBD1 (7 bases). Trimming cost V 7 bases and J 8 bases, with 18 bases left between them. This CDR3 is 14 amino acids long. Germline CDR1 is LNHDA and CDR2 is SQIVND (reference sequence). CDR3 nucleotides: TGTGCCAGTAACACCCACGGAGGGGGCGATGAGCAGTTCTTC. Encoded protein: CASNTHGGGDEQFF.

The gene calls are TRBV6-5 and TRBJ1-6; 7 bases map to TRBD1. V shed 7 bases and J 7 bases; nucleotides not matched to a gene: 10. Germline V CDR1 and CDR2: MNHEY, SVGAGI. This CDR3 has 15 residues. CDR3 nucleotide sequence: TGTGCCAGCACCCCCGGGACAGCCCAGAATTCACCCCTCCACTTT. Translating gives CASTPGTAQNSPLHF.

This chain connects TRBV12-2 to TRBJ1-1; TRBD1 was called by the table and not checked on the DNA. TRBV12-2 is classified as a pseudogene. The CDR3 covers 13 residues. The CDR3 DNA follows: TGTGCAAGTCGCTCGCAGGGGAACACTGAAGCTTTCTTT. It yields the protein CASRSQGNTEAFF.

This rearrangement joins TRBV6-5 to TRBJ1-2; D remains ambiguous. The V end lost 6 bases, the J end lost 5 bases, and 7 bases lay between the germline ends. The CDR3 sequence is 11 residues long. From germline, CDR1 is MNHEY and CDR2 SVGAGI. Here the CDR3 reads CASRSKYGYTF. The CDR3 bases are TGTGCCAGCAGGTCAAAATATGGCTACACCTTC.

The chain combines TRBV5-1 with TRBJ2-7; TRBD1 agrees at 9 bases. V was pared by 4 bases and J by 4 bases, with 6 bases of the junction left unmatched. The CDR3 sequence is 14 residues long. From germline, CDR1 is SGHRS and CDR2 YFSETQ. In DNA form, the CDR3 reads TGCGCCAGCAGCACTAGACAGGGGGTATACGAGCAGTACTTC. Residues: CASSTRQGVYEQYF.

V usage is TRBV5-5 and J usage is TRBJ1-2, with TRBD1 matching over 7 bases. The CDR3 extends over 14 amino acids. Trimming took 0 bases from V and 4 from J; bases not matched to a gene: 3. Germline-derived CDR1 and CDR2 are SGHKS and YYEKEE (reference sequence). CDR3 coding DNA: TGTGCCAGCAGCTTGGAGGGGGCCCCCTATGGCTACACCTTC. Its protein is CASSLEGAPYGYTF.

The rearrangement links TRBV28 to TRBJ1-2, with 10 bases matching TRBD1. The CDR3 is 14 amino acids. V trimming: 10 bases; J trimming: 4 bases; junction bases outside the gene matches: 9. Germline V lookup: CDR1 MDHEN, CDR2 SYDVKM. The CDR3 bases are TGTGCCACGGGGACAGGGGCTAGAATCTATGGCTACACCTTC. Translated, it gives CATGTGARIYGYTF.

The chain links TRBV9 to TRBJ1-3; a possible D gene is TRBD1 (5 bases). Looked up from germline, CDR1 is SGDLS and CDR2 is YYNGEE. The CDR3 spans 17 residues. Deletions cut 0 bases from V and 2 bases from J, with 15 bases between. This chain's CDR3 is CASSVATGASPGNTIYF. The DNA for the CDR3 is TGTGCCAGCAGCGTAGCTACTGGGGCGTCACCTGGAAACACCATATATTTT.

The gene calls are TRBV7-2 and TRBJ2-7; D not certain. The CDR3 runs to 13 residues. Trimming stripped 5 bases from V and 3 bases from J, with 11 bases between. Germline CDR1 SGHTA, CDR2 FQGNSA. The CDR3 DNA reads TGTGCCAGCAGCCCGAATGGGCACTACGAGCAGTACTTC. It encodes CASSPNGHYEQYF. Complete variable domain (other parts from reference TRBV7-2 and TRBJ2-7): GAGVSQSPSNKVTEKGKDVELRCDPISGHTALYWYRQSLGQGLEFLIYFQGNSAPDKSGLPSDRFSAERTGGSVSTLTIQRTQQEDSAVYLCASSPNGHYEQYFGPGTRLTVT.

The chain links TRBV4-2 to TRBJ2-7; D remains ambiguous. Germline CDR1 is LGHNA and CDR2 is YNFKEQ. Trimming removed 4 bases from V and 0 bases from J, with 10 bases in between. The CDR3 is 14 amino acids. This CDR3 reads CASSLKTSSYEQYF. The CDR3 DNA reads TGTGCCAGCAGCCTAAAGACAAGCTCCTACGAGCAGTACTTC.

The chain couples TRBV27 to TRBJ1-5; D is perhaps TRBD1 (5 bases). V was cut by 4 bases and J by 4 bases, with 11 bases left in between. Germline V lookup: CDR1 MNHEY, CDR2 SMNVEV (reference sequence). CDR3 length: 14 residues. The CDR3, as DNA: TGTGCCAGCAGTTCGGACACCATAAATCAGCCCCAGCATTTT. It yields the protein CASSSDTINQPQHF.

This sequence joins TRBV28 and TRBJ1-5; maybe TRBD1 (5 bases). Germline values: CDR1 MDHEN, CDR2 SYDVKM. V was clipped by 5 bases and J by 7 bases, with 15 bases between them. The CDR3 is made up of 14 amino acids. CDR3 DNA sequence: TGTGCCAGCAGTATACGACAGATGGGGCAGCCCCAGCATTTT. Residues: CASSIRQMGQPQHF.

V usage is TRBV14 and J usage is TRBJ2-7; the match to TRBD2 covers 7 bases. This CDR3 has 16 residues. From germline, CDR1 is SGHDN and CDR2 FVKESK. Losses at the gene ends were 4 bases for V and 3 bases for J; bases not matched to a gene: 12. The CDR3 DNA reads as TGTGCCAGCAGCCTTTCGACTAGCCCGGCTTTCTACGAGCAGTACTTC. Translation gives CASSLSTSPAFYEQYF. The full variable domain, in which reference TRBV14 and TRBJ2-7 provide the parts outside the CDR3, is EAGVTQFPSHSVIEKGQTVTLRCDPISGHDNLYWYRRVMGKEIKFLLHFVKESKQDESGMPNNRFLAERTGGTYSTLKVQPAELEDSGVYFCASSLSTSPAFYEQYFGPGTRLTVT.